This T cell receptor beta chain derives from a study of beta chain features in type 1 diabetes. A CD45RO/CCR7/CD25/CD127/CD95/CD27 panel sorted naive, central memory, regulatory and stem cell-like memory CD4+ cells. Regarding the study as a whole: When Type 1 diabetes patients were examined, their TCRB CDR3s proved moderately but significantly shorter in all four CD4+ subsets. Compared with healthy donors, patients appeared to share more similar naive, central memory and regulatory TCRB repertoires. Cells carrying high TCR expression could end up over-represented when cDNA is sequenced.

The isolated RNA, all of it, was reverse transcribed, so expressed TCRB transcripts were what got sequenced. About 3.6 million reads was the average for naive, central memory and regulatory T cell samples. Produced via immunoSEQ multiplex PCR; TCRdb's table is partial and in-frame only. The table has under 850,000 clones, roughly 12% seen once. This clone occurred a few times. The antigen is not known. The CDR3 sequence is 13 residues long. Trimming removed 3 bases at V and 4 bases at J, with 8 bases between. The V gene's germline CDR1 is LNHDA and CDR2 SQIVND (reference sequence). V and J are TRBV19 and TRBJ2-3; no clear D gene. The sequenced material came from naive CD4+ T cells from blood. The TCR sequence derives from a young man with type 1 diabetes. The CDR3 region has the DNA TGTGCCAGTAGTATCTCGGAACCAGATACGCAGTATTTT. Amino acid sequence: CASSISEPDTQYF.